These 20 T cell receptor beta chains share one sample of origin, sequenced in a study of T-cell reconstitution after alpha-beta-depleted transplantation in children. The TCRbeta library was prepared with unique molecular identifiers. From the PCR reads, TCRdb called clonotypes with MiXCR, one entry per CDR3 protein. The sample records approximately 630,000 distinct CDR3 sequences, 13% being singletons. The sequencing here drew on PBMCs, taken before TCRalphabeta/CD19-depleted stem cell transplant. The receptors originated from a girl aged 2 to 9 with congenital amegakaryocytic thrombocytopenia, due to receive a stem cell transplant.

The table lists this clonotype with many counts. The V call is TRBV29-1, the J call TRBJ1-4; D is ambiguous. The CDR3 has 14 amino acids. The V end lost 6 bases, the J end lost 1 base, and 12 bases lay between the germline ends. Germline CDR1 is SQVTM and CDR2 is ANQGSEA. CDR3 loop: CSVGSGLTNEKLFF. CDR3 sequence (DNA): TGCAGCGTGGGGTCTGGTTTAACTAATGAAAAACTGTTTTTT. Complete variable domain (other parts from reference TRBV29-1 and TRBJ1-4): SAVISQKPSRDICQRGTSLTIQCQVDSQVTMMFWYRQQPGQSLTLIATANQGSEATYESGFVIDKFPISRPNLTFSTLTVSNMSPEDSSIYLCSVGSGLTNEKLFFGSGTQLSVL.

This clonotype occurred many times. The chain uses TRBV14 and TRBJ2-1; perhaps TRBD2 as D (6 bases). Trimming removed 5 bases from V and 0 bases from J, with 20 bases in between. This CDR3 contains 18 residues. The germline V gene encodes CDR1 SGHDN and CDR2 FVKESK. CDR3 sequence: CASSNTAGPASSYNEQFF. The DNA for the CDR3 is TGTGCCAGCAGCAACACTGCGGGACCCGCAAGCTCCTACAATGAGCAGTTCTTC.

V usage is TRBV5-1 and J usage is TRBJ2-3; 8 bases line up with TRBD1. V gave up 2 bases and J gave up 3 bases; unmatched junction bases: 5. The CDR3 is made up of 15 amino acids. The germline CDR1 and CDR2 sequences are SGHRS and YFSETQ. The CDR3 sequence: CASSFEDRGTDTQYF. CDR3 nucleotide sequence: TGCGCCAGCAGCTTCGAAGACAGGGGAACAGATACGCAGTATTTT.

Only a few counts were recorded for this clonotype. This sequence joins TRBV12-3 or TRBV12-4 and TRBJ1-1; D not resolved. This CDR3 has 14 amino acids. Trimming left V 6 bases short and J 3 bases short, with 14 bases between. CDR3 loop: CASSSSFGDTEAFF. The CDR3, as DNA: TGTGCCAGCAGCTCTTCTTTCGGGGACACTGAAGCTTTCTTT.

This clonotype showed up many times. V and J are TRBV11-2 and TRBJ2-3; D is undetermined. The CDR3 loop spans 12 amino acids. Per the germline V gene, CDR1 is SGHAT and CDR2 is FQNNGV. The ends were cut back, 0 bases at V and 9 bases at J, with 7 bases in the middle. DNA of the CDR3: TGTGCCAGCAGCTTAGATCCGCGGACGCAGTATTTT. Amino acid sequence: CASSLDPRTQYF.

In this sample, this clonotype turned up many times. V and J are TRBV20-1 and TRBJ1-5; perhaps TRBD1 as D (5 bases). V dropped 0 bases and J dropped 3 bases, with 15 bases sitting between them. Germline CDR1 DFQATT, CDR2 SNEGSKA (reference sequence). There are 16 residues in the CDR3. CDR3 nucleotides: TGCAGTGCTAGAGATCCCGGGGGTTTTTCCAATCAGCCCCAGCATTTT. The encoded protein is CSARDPGGFSNQPQHF.

V gene TRBV18 combines with J gene TRBJ1-5; no reliable D call. Germline CDR1 and CDR2: KGHSH and LQKENI. This CDR3 contains 13 residues. Trimming left V 6 bases short and J 4 bases short, with 10 bases between. The CDR3 coding sequence is TGTGCCAGCTCCGCCGGTGCAAATCAGCCCCAGCATTTT. Amino acid sequence: CASSAGANQPQHF.

The chain combines TRBV6-1 with TRBJ2-1; possibly TRBD1 or TRBD2 for D (6 bases each). The CDR3 totals 14 residues. The germline V gene has CDR1 MNHNS and CDR2 SASEGT. Trimming cost V 4 bases and J 12 bases, with 19 bases left between them. CDR3 residues: CASSAGTEGVRQFF. CDR3 in DNA: TGTGCCAGCAGTGCTGGGACGGAGGGGGTGAGGCAGTTCTTC.

In its sample, this clonotype was seen many times. V usage is TRBV10-2 and J usage is TRBJ2-1; no definite D call. The CDR3 contains 13 residues. Germline V gene lookup returns CDR1 WSHSY and CDR2 SAAADI. The germline V and J ends were trimmed by 7 bases and 3 bases, with 10 bases remaining between them. The CDR3 loop is CASNWGYYNEQFF. The CDR3 DNA reads TGCGCCAGCAACTGGGGATACTACAATGAGCAGTTCTTC.

This clonotype was seen at least ten times. The chain links TRBV20-1 to TRBJ2-5; 8 nucleotides align to TRBD2. The V gene's germline CDR1 is DFQATT and CDR2 SNEGSKA (reference sequence). The CDR3 has 13 amino acids. V gave up 5 bases and J gave up 2 bases; unmatched junction bases: 4. CDR3 sequence: CSAVTSEQETQYF. The DNA of the CDR3 is TGCAGTGCTGTGACTAGCGAACAAGAGACCCAGTACTTC.

This clonotype has ten or more counts. The chain links TRBV12-3 or TRBV12-4 to TRBJ2-3; D unclear. There are 14 residues in the CDR3. V lost 3 bases to trimming and J lost 3 bases, with 10 bases between them. The CDR3 is CASSLISRTDTQYF. CDR3 in DNA: TGTGCCAGCAGTTTGATTAGTAGAACAGATACGCAGTATTTT.

This clonotype was seen a few times. The gene calls are TRBV7-2 and TRBJ2-6; D may be TRBD2 (5 bases). The CDR3 runs 17 residues. From germline, CDR1 is SGHTA and CDR2 FQGNSA. V dropped 5 bases and J dropped 0 bases, with 14 bases sitting between them. CDR3 residues: CASSPPFGNSGANVLTF. CDR3 DNA sequence: TGTGCCAGCAGCCCCCCGTTCGGGAACTCTGGGGCCAACGTCCTGACTTTC.

This clonotype was counted only a few times. The CDR3 spells CASSPPRPADYNTEAFF. The CDR3 DNA is TGTGCCAGCAGCCCGCCTCGGCCCGCGGACTACAACACTGAAGCTTTCTTT. This chain joins TRBV11-2 and TRBJ1-1; D is ambiguous. The CDR3 length is 17 residues. The V gene lost 5 bases and the J gene lost 2 bases, with 21 bases spanning the gap. Germline V gene data show CDR1 as SGHAT and CDR2 as FQNNGV. Using reference TRBV11-2 and TRBJ1-1 for the parts outside the CDR3, the full variable domain is EAGVAQSPRYKIIEKRQSVAFWCNPISGHATLYWYQQILGQGPKLLIQFQNNGVVDDSQLPKDRFSAERLKGVDSTLKIQPAKLEDSAVYLCASSPPRPADYNTEAFFGQGTRLTVV.

This clonotype was seen more than once but under ten times. This chain links TRBV5-1 with TRBJ2-5, with 14 positions matching TRBD2. V shed 6 bases, J shed 2 bases, and the junction held 3 bases outside the gene matches. The germline V gene has CDR1 SGHRS and CDR2 YFSETQ. The CDR3 is made up of 15 amino acids. The CDR3 sequence is CASNGLAGGQETQYF. CDR3 coding DNA: TGCGCCAGCAATGGACTAGCGGGAGGACAAGAGACCCAGTACTTC.

This clonotype has ten or more counts. The chain combines TRBV12-3 or TRBV12-4 with TRBJ2-1, with D possibly being TRBD2 (6 bases). The CDR3 is made up of 17 amino acids. The V and J ends lost 5 bases and 5 bases respectively, with 22 bases between them. The CDR3 here is CASSDLSRLASHNEQFF. CDR3 nucleotides: TGTGCCAGCAGTGACCTATCTCGGCTAGCGTCCCACAATGAGCAGTTCTTC.

The chain has TRBV12-3 or TRBV12-4 and TRBJ2-2, with 11 bases lining up with TRBD2. With V trimmed by 7 bases and J by 7 bases, 11 bases remained unmatched. CDR3 length: 16 residues. CDR3 nucleotide sequence: TGTGCCAGCAACGCCCGGACTAGCGGGCGAAGCGGGGAGCTGTTTTTT. It codes for CASNARTSGRSGELFF.

V is TRBV12-3 or TRBV12-4 and J is TRBJ1-6; a weak D match, TRBD1 (6 bases). The V and J ends lost 6 bases and 6 bases respectively, with 9 bases between them. There are 13 residues in the CDR3. For the CDR3, the DNA is TGTGCCAGCAGGACAGGCGGTAATTCACCCCTCCACTTT. This gives the protein CASRTGGNSPLHF.

This clonotype was detected only a few times. The chain employs TRBV7-3 and TRBJ2-1; TRBD2 matches 12 bases. J gave up 5 bases and V 5 bases, and 7 bases lay outside the gene matches. Per the germline V gene, CDR1 is SGHTA and CDR2 is FQGTGA. The CDR3 is 16 amino acids. CDR3 amino acids: CASSPGLAGGHNEQFF. For the CDR3, the DNA is TGTGCCAGCAGCCCGGGACTAGCGGGTGGACACAATGAGCAGTTCTTC.

This clonotype was seen at least ten times. This sequence joins TRBV7-9 and TRBJ2-1; 11 nucleotides agree with TRBD2. The CDR3 loop spans 16 amino acids. CDR1 is SEHNR and CDR2 is FQNEAQ in the germline V gene (reference sequence). The trim removed 4 bases at V and 4 bases at J, leaving 6 bases unmatched. The DNA of the CDR3 is TGTGCCAGCAGCTCTAGCGGGAGGACCAATTACAATGAGCAGTTCTTC. Protein sequence: CASSSSGRTNYNEQFF.

CDR3 loop: CASSPRDRAGGELFF. The CDR3 DNA reads TGTGCCAGCAGTCCGAGGGACAGGGCTGGCGGGGAGCTGTTTTTT. V usage is TRBV12-3 or TRBV12-4 and J usage is TRBJ2-2; TRBD1 matches at 9 bases. The length of the CDR3 is 15 residues. V shed 5 bases and J 7 bases; nucleotides not matched to a gene: 8.